This T cell receptor beta chain was sequenced for a study of shared clonotypes between healthy human individuals. In the study overall: Each donor's CD4 naive and CD4 memory cells filled three plates apiece, CD8 naive two, and CD8 memory one. Study results and caveats: Across a handful of donors, naive CD4 shared 5% to 6%, naive CD8 more than 3%, memory CD4 approximately 2.5%, memory CD8 roughly 0.37%.

Genomic DNA of every subset was divided equally among multiple immunoSEQ plates. Profiling relied on immunoSEQ multiplex PCR, and the TCRdb table lists in-frame clones only, not all of them. Among over 2 million clones listed, about nine tenths were seen once. A word on this clone: Its antigen is as yet unknown.

The CDR3 is made up of 12 amino acids. The germline gives CDR1 LNHDA, CDR2 SQIVND (reference sequence). The V gene end was trimmed by 8 bases and the J gene end by 7 bases; junction bases not matched to a gene: 3. This receptor was identified in a man between 18 and 29 years old in good health. Some clones in this sample may be carry-over from other donors' samples. V is TRBV19 and J is TRBJ2-1; 9 bases align to TRBD1. Sequencing input: naive CD4+ T cells from PBMCs. Subset in this sample: CD45RA+ positively selected. The CDR3 nucleotides are TGTGCCAGTCGAGACAGGGGGAATGAGCAGTTCTTC. Its protein is CASRDRGNEQFF.